One and the same sample provided the 10 T cell receptor beta chains below, sequenced in a study of post-analysis software for immune sequencing data. Study-wide results and limits: Four or five TRBV segments, TRBV5-6, TRBV5-1 and TRBV20-1 among them, were found more frequent in patients than controls.

Antigens of these TCRs are unknown. cDNA libraries of TCR beta carried unique molecular identifiers. TCRdb re-called the PCR reads through MiXCR, storing one row per CDR3 protein. The sample lists about 820,000 distinct CDR3 sequences; 53% were seen once. The sequenced sample consisted of blood. Every receptor here comes from a girl aged 5 to 17 with multiple sclerosis.

This chain links TRBV3-1 with TRBJ1-3; D is undetermined. Germline V CDR1 and CDR2: LGHDT, YNNKEL (reference sequence). Deletions cut 1 base from V and 0 bases from J, with 10 bases between. The CDR3 contains 16 residues. The CDR3 bases are TGTGCCAGCAGCCAAGCGCGGCCGAGCTCTGGAAACACCATATATTTT. It translates to CASSQARPSSGNTIYF.

The chain links TRBV3-1 to TRBJ2-1; the match to TRBD1 covers 9 bases. Trimming at V came to 1 base and at J to 8 bases, leaving 12 bases not matched to a gene. Germline V gives CDR1 LGHDT, CDR2 YNNKEL (reference sequence). CDR3 size: 17 residues. CDR3 protein: CASSQVLGTGLVDEQFF. CDR3 DNA sequence: TGTGCCAGCAGCCAAGTTCTAGGGACAGGGTTGGTAGATGAGCAGTTCTTC.

The CDR3 DNA sequence: TGCAGTGCTAGTGCCCTAGCGGGACCCCTGGGAGACATTCAGTACTTC. It codes for CSASALAGPLGDIQYF. This rearrangement joins TRBV20-1 to TRBJ2-4; TRBD2 matches 9 bases. The V segment lost 3 bases and the J segment 8 bases; nucleotides outside the gene matches: 14. The CDR3 runs 16 residues. The V gene's germline CDR1 is DFQATT and CDR2 SNEGSKA (reference sequence).

The V call is TRBV5-5, the J call TRBJ1-2; the D is unclear. The V gene lost 3 bases and the J gene lost 1 base, with 13 bases spanning the gap. The CDR3 loop spans 15 amino acids. Germline V gives CDR1 SGHKS, CDR2 YYEKEE (reference sequence). The CDR3 DNA follows: TGTGCCAGCAGCTCTATCCACGGGAGTAACTATGGCTACACCTTC. The encoded protein is CASSSIHGSNYGYTF.

This clonotype was counted between two and nine times. The gene calls are TRBV18 and TRBJ2-1, with a possible D match to TRBD1 (6 bases). CDR3 length equals 15 residues. Trimming stripped 3 bases from V and 7 bases from J, with 16 bases between. Germline V gives CDR1 KGHSH, CDR2 LQKENI. CDR3 sequence (DNA): TGTGCCAGCTCACCCTTAGCCGCAGGGGTGAATGAGCAGTTCTTC. Its translation: CASSPLAAGVNEQFF. The full variable domain, in which reference TRBV18 and TRBJ2-1 provide the parts outside the CDR3, is NAGVMQNPRHLVRRRGQEARLRCSPMKGHSHVYWYRQLPEEGLKFMVYLQKENIIDESGMPKERFSAEFPKEGPSILRIQQVVRGDSAAYFCASSPLAAGVNEQFFGPGTRLTVL.

The V gene is TRBV27, the J gene TRBJ1-2; TRBD1 is a possible D gene (5 bases). There are 15 residues in the CDR3. CDR1 is MNHEY, CDR2 SMNVEV, per germline (reference sequence). V lost 4 bases to trimming and J lost 7 bases, with 19 bases between them. CDR3 region: CASSSSTEGSGGYTF. CDR3 DNA: TGTGCCAGCAGTTCCTCGACAGAAGGGTCCGGTGGCTACACCTTC.

The CDR3 coding sequence is TGTGCCAGCACCCTGAGGGGCCCTTCCTACGAGCAGTACTTC. Its protein is CASTLRGPSYEQYF. The chain couples TRBV28 to TRBJ2-7; the D gene could be TRBD1 or TRBD2 (5 bases each). The CDR3 runs to 14 residues. Germline-derived CDR1 and CDR2 are MDHEN and SYDVKM. Between the trimmed V and J ends, which lost 7 bases and 1 base, there was a span of 14 bases.

This clonotype occurred a few times. The rearrangement uses TRBV7-4 and TRBJ2-1, with TRBD2 matching over 9 bases. Germline V gene lookup returns CDR1 SGHVT and CDR2 SQSDAQ. CDR3 length: 15 amino acids. With 7 bases clipped from V and 6 bases from J, the junction kept 10 bases outside the gene matches. This chain's CDR3 is CASTISGRGGNEQFF. CDR3 DNA sequence: TGTGCCAGCACCATTAGCGGGAGAGGGGGCAATGAGCAGTTCTTC.

This clonotype was counted between two and nine times. V is TRBV27 and J is TRBJ2-1, with 13 bases aligning to TRBD2. Germline CDR1 reads MNHEY; CDR2 reads SMNVEV (reference sequence). CDR3 length: 18 amino acids. The trim removed 5 bases at V and 6 bases at J, leaving 13 bases unmatched. The CDR3 reads CASSRLAGGRGLGNEQFF. The CDR3 coding sequence is TGTGCCAGCAGTAGACTAGCGGGGGGCCGAGGGTTGGGCAATGAGCAGTTCTTC.

The V and J genes are TRBV6-6 and TRBJ2-5; no clear D. V was clipped by 5 bases and J by 7 bases, with 8 bases between them. The germline V gene has CDR1 MNHNY and CDR2 SVGAGI (reference sequence). This CDR3 spans 11 amino acids. CDR3 sequence (DNA): TGTGCCAGCAGTCCCGCTGGGACCCAGTACTTC. Translating it yields CASSPAGTQYF.